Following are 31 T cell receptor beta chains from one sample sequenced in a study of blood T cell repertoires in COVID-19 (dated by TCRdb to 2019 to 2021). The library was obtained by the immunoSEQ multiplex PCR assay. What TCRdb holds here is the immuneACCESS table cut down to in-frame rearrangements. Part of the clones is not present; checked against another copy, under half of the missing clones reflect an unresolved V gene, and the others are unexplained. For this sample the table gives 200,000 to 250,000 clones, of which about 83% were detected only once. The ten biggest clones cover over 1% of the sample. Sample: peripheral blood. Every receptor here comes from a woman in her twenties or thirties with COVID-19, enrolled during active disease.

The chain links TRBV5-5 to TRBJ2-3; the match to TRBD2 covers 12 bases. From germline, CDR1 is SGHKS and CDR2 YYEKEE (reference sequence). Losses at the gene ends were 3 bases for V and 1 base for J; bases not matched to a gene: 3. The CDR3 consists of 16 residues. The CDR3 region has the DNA TGTGCCAGCAGCTCCCTAGCGGGAGGGGGCACAGATACGCAGTATTTT. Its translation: CASSSLAGGGTDTQYF.

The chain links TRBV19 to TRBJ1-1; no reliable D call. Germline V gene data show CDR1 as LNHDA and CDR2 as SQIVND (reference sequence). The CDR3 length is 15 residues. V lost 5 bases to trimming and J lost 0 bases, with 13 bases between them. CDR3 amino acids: CASSLRHLMNTEAFF. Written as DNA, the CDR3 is TGTGCCAGTAGTTTGAGACACCTCATGAACACTGAAGCTTTCTTT.

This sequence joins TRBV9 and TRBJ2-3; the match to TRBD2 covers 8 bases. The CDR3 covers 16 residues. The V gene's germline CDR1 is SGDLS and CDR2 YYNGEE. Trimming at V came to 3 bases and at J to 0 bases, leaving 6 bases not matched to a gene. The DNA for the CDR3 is TGTGCCAGCAGCGGGAACCCTAGCGGGAGCACAGATACGCAGTATTTT. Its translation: CASSGNPSGSTDTQYF.

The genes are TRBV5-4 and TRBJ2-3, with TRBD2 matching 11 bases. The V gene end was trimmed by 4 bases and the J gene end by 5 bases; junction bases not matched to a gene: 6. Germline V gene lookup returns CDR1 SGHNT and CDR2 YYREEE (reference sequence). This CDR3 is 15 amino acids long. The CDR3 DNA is TGTGCCAGCAGCCTGACTAGCGGGAACTTAGATACGCAGTATTTT. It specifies CASSLTSGNLDTQYF. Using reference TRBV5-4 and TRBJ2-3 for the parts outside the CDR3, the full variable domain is ETGVTQSPTHLIKTRGQQVTLRCSSQSGHNTVSWYQQALGQGPQFIFQYYREEENGRGNFPPRFSGLQFPNYSSELNVNALELDDSALYLCASSLTSGNLDTQYFGPGTRLTVL.

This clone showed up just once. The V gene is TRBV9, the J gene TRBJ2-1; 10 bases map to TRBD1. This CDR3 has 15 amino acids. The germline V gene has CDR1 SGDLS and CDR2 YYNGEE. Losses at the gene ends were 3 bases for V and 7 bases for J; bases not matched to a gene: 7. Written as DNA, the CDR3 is TGTGCCAGCAGCGCCCGGGACAGGGGAATTAATGAGCAGTTCTTC. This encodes CASSARDRGINEQFF.

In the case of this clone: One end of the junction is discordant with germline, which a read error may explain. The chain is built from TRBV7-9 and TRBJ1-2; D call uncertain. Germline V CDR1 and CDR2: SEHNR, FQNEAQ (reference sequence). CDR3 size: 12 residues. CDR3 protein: CASSLSFSNQLF. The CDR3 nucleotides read TGTGCCAGCAGCTTATCCTTTTCGAATCAACTCTTC.

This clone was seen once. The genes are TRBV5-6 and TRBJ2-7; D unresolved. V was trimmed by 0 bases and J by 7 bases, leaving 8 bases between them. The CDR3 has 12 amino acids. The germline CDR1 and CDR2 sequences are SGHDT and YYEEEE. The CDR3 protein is CASSLGLKEQYF. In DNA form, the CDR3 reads TGTGCCAGCAGCTTGGGGCTCAAAGAGCAGTACTTC. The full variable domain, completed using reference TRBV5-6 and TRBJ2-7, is DAGVTQSPTHLIKTRGQQVTLRCSPKSGHDTVSWYQQALGQGPQFIFQYYEEEERQRGNFPDRFSGHQFPNYSSELNVNALLLGDSALYLCASSLGLKEQYFGPGTRLTVT.

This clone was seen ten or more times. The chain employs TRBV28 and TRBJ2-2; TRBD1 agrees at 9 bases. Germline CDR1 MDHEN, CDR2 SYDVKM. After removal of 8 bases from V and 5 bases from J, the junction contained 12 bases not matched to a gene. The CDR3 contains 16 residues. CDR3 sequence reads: CASRRSGTGSTGELFF. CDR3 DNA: TGTGCCAGCCGCAGATCCGGGACAGGGAGTACCGGGGAGCTGTTTTTT.

This CDR3 is CASMQAGPYNEQFF. As DNA, the CDR3 is TGTGCCAGCATGCAGGCGGGGCCCTACAATGAGCAGTTCTTC. V usage is TRBV27 and J usage is TRBJ2-1; possibly TRBD2 for D (6 bases). Germline CDR1 and CDR2: MNHEY and SMNVEV (reference sequence). Between the trimmed V and J ends, which lost 7 bases and 2 bases, there was a span of 12 bases. The CDR3 covers 14 residues.

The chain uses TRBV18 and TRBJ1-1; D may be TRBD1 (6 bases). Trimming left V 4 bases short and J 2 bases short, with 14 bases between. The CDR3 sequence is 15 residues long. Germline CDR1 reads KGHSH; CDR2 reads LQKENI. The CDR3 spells CASSLAMDRNTEAFF. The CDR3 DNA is TGTGCCAGCTCACTGGCGATGGACAGAAACACTGAAGCTTTCTTT.

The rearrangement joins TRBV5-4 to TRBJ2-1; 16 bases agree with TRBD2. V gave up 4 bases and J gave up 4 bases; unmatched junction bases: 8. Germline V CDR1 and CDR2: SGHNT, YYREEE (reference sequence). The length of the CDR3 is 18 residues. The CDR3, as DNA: TGTGCCAGCAGCACCGGGACTAGCGGGGGGGGAACATACAATGAGCAGTTCTTC. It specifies CASSTGTSGGGTYNEQFF.

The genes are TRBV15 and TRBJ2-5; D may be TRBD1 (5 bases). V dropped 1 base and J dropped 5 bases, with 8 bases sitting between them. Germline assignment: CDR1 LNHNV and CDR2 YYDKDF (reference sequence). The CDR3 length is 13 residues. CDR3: CATSRGKGETQYF. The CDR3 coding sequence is TGTGCCACCAGCAGAGGAAAGGGGGAGACCCAGTACTTC.

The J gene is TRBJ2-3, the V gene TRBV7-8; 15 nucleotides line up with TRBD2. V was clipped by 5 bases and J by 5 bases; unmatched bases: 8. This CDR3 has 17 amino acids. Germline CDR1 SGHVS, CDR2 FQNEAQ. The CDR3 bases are TGTGCCAGCAGCACAGGACTAGCGGGGGGGGAAGTAGATACGCAGTATTTT. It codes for CASSTGLAGGEVDTQYF.

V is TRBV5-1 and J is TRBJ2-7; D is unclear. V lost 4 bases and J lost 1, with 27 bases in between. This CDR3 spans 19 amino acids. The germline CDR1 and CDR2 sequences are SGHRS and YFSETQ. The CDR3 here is CASSPLSPSPELTSYEQYF. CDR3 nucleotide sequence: TGCGCCAGCAGCCCCCTCTCCCCCAGCCCGGAGCTTACATCCTACGAGCAGTACTTC.

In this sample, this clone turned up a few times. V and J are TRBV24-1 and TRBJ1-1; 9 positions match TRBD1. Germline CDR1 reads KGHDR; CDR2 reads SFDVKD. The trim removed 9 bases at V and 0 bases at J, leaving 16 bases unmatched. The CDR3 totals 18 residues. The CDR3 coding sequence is TGTGCCACCTCAAAGTCCGGCTACGACAGGGGGGTGAACACTGAAGCTTTCTTT. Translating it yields CATSKSGYDRGVNTEAFF.

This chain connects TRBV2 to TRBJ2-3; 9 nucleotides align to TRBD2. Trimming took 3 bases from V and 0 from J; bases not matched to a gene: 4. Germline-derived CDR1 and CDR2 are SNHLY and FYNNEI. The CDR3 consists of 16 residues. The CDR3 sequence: CASSEDSGGSTDTQYF. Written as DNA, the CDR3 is TGTGCCAGCAGTGAGGATAGCGGGGGTAGCACAGATACGCAGTATTTT. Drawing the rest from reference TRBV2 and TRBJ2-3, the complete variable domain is EPEVTQTPSHQVTQMGQEVILRCVPISNHLYFYWYRQILGQKVEFLVSFYNNEISEKSEIFDDQFSVERPDGSNFTLKIRSTKLEDSAMYFCASSEDSGGSTDTQYFGPGTRLTVL.

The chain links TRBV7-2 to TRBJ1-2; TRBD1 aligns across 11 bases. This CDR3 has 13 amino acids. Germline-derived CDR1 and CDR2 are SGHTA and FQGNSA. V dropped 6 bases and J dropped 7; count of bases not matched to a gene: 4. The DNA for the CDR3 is TGTGCCAGCAGACAGGACAGGGGGCTTGGCTACACCTTC. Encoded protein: CASRQDRGLGYTF. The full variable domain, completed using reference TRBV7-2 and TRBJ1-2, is GAGVSQSPSNKVTEKGKDVELRCDPISGHTALYWYRQSLGQGLEFLIYFQGNSAPDKSGLPSDRFSAERTGGSVSTLTIQRTQQEDSAVYLCASRQDRGLGYTFGSGTRLTVV.

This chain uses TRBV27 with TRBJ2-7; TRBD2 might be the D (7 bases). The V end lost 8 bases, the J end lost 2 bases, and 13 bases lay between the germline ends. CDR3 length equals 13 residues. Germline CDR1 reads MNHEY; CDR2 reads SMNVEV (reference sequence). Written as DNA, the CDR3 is TGTGCCAGCCGAGGGGGGGCCACCTACGAGCAGTACTTC. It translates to CASRGGATYEQYF.

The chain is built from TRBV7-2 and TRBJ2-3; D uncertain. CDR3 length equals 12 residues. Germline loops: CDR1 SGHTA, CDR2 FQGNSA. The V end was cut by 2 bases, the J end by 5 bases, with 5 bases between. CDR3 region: CASSLRQDTQYF. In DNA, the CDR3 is TGTGCCAGCAGCTTACGACAAGATACGCAGTATTTT.

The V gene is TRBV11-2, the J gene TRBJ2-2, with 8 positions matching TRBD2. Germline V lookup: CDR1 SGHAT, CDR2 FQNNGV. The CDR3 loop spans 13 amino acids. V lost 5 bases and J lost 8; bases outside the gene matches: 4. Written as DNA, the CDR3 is TGTGCCAGCAGCCTAAGCGGGGGTGGGGAGCTGTTTTTT. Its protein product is CASSLSGGGELFF.

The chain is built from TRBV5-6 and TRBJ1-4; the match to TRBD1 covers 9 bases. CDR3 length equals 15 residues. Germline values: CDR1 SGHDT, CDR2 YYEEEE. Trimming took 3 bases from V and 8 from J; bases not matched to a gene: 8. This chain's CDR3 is CASSSGTGFGEKLFF. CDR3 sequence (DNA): TGTGCCAGCAGCTCCGGGACAGGGTTTGGCGAAAAACTGTTTTTT. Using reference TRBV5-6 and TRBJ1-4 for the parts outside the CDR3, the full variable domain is DAGVTQSPTHLIKTRGQQVTLRCSPKSGHDTVSWYQQALGQGPQFIFQYYEEEERQRGNFPDRFSGHQFPNYSSELNVNALLLGDSALYLCASSSGTGFGEKLFFGSGTQLSVL.

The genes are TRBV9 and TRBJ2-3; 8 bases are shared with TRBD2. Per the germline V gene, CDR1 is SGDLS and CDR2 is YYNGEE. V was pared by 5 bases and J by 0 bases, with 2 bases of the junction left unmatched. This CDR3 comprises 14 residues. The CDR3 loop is CASSTGGSTDTQYF. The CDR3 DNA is TGTGCCAGCAGTACGGGGGGGAGCACAGATACGCAGTATTTT.

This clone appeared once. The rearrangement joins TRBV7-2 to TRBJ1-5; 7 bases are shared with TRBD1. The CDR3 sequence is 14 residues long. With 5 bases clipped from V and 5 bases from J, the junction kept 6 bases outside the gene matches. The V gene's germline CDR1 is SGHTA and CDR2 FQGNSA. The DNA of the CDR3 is TGTGCCAGCAGCCCGGGGACAGTAGATCAGCCCCAGCATTTT. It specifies CASSPGTVDQPQHF.

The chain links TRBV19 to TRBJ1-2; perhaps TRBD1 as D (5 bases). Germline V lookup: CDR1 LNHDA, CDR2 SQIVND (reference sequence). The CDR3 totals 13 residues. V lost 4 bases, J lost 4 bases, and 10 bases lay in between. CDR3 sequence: CASSRYDSYGYTF. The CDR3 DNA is TGTGCCAGTAGTAGATACGACAGCTATGGCTACACCTTC.

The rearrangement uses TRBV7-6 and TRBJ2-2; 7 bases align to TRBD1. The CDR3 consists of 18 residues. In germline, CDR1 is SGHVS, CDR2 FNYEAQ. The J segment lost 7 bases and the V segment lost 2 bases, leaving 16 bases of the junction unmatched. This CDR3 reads CASSLLGSSYRGVGELFF. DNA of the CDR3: TGTGCCAGCAGCTTACTTGGGAGCTCTTACAGGGGCGTCGGGGAGCTGTTTTTT.

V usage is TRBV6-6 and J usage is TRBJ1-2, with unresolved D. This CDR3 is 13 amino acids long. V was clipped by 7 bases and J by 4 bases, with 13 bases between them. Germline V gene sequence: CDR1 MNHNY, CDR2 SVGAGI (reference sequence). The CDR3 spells CASTQTRGYGYTF. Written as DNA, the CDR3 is TGTGCCAGCACCCAAACCCGGGGCTATGGCTACACCTTC.

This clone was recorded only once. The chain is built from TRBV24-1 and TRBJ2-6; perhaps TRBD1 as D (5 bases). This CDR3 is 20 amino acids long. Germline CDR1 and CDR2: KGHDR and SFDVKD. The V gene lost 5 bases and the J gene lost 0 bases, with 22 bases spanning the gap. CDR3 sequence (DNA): TGTGCCACCAGTGGGCACACGACAGTAGGCACCGACTCTGGGGCCAACGTCCTGACTTTC. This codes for CATSGHTTVGTDSGANVLTF.

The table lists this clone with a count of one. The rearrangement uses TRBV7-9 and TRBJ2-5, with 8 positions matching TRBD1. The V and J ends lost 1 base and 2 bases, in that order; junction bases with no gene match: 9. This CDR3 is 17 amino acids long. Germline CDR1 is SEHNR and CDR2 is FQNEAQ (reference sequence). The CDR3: CASSLDGTGPSQETQYF. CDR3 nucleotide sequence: TGTGCCAGCAGCTTAGACGGGACAGGACCTTCTCAAGAGACCCAGTACTTC.

CDR3 protein: CASSARQGYEQYF. The CDR3 DNA reads TGTGCCAGCAGCGCAAGACAGGGCTACGAGCAGTACTTC. This chain uses TRBV7-3 with TRBJ2-7; 7 bases are shared with TRBD1. Per germline, CDR1 SGHTA and CDR2 FQGTGA. This CDR3 has 13 residues. J was trimmed by 3 bases and V by 5 bases; bases with no gene match: 4.

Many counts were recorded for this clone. The CDR3 DNA is TGCAGCGTGGGACTTGGCGCCTACAATGAGCAGTTCTTC. It is translated as CSVGLGAYNEQFF. The rearrangement links TRBV29-1 to TRBJ2-1; the D gene is possibly TRBD2 (6 bases). There are 13 residues in the CDR3. The germline CDR1 and CDR2 sequences are SQVTM and ANQGSEA. Trimming shortened V by 6 bases and J by 2 bases, and 11 bases separated the two germline ends.

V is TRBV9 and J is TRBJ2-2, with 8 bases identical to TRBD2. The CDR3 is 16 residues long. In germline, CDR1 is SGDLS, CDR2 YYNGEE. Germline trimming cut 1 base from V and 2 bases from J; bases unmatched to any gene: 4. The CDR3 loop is CASSVFSGANTGELFF. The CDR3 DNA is TGTGCCAGCAGCGTATTTAGCGGGGCCAACACCGGGGAGCTGTTTTTT.